These 25 T cell receptor beta chains came from one sample sequenced in a study of cytomegalovirus exposure and HLA in healthy donors. Use of 60 Vbeta and 13 Jbeta primers characterized the PCR. Data came from immunoSEQ multiplex PCR; TCRdb stores just in-frame clones and leaves some out. The data show about 170,000 clones, about 82% seen once. Sequencing used PBMCs. These receptors were obtained from a male donor in good health and CMV-seronegative.

J is TRBJ2-2 and V is TRBV7-6; D unresolved. The CDR3 consists of 14 residues. The V end lost 6 bases, the J end lost 1 base, and 9 bases lay between the germline ends. Germline V gives CDR1 SGHVS, CDR2 FNYEAQ. The CDR3 reads CASRRLGNTGELFF. The CDR3 coding sequence is TGTGCCAGCAGGCGGCTAGGGAACACCGGGGAGCTGTTTTTT.

This clone has only one observation. V usage is TRBV6-5 and J usage is TRBJ2-3, with 7 bases fitting TRBD2. CDR3 length: 15 residues. The ends lost 5 bases at V and 2 bases at J; junction bases unmatched: 7. The germline V gene has CDR1 MNHEY and CDR2 SVGAGI. As DNA, the CDR3 is TGTGCCAGCAGTCCCTGGGGGGGGGTCACAGATACGCAGTATTTT. It encodes CASSPWGGVTDTQYF.

The V and J genes are TRBV6-5 and TRBJ1-1; 9 bases are a match to TRBD1. V shed 5 bases and J 4 bases; nucleotides not matched to a gene: 8. Germline assignment: CDR1 MNHEY and CDR2 SVGAGI. The CDR3 is 15 amino acids. The CDR3 DNA reads TGTGCCAGCAGTGTTCTGACAGGGGGTGTCACTGAAGCTTTCTTT. It encodes CASSVLTGGVTEAFF.

This clone appeared once. The chain uses TRBV29-1 and TRBJ2-1, with D perhaps TRBD2 (6 bases). Germline values: CDR1 SQVTM, CDR2 ANQGSEA. This CDR3 has 11 amino acids. V was pared by 6 bases and J by 5 bases, with 8 bases between. CDR3 nucleotide sequence: TGCAGCGTGGACTATAACAATGAGCAGTTCTTC. Residues: CSVDYNNEQFF.

This clone appeared a single time. The chain has TRBV6-5 and TRBJ1-1, with no clear D. Trimming took off 5 bases at V and 2 bases at J, with 15 bases between the two ends. This CDR3 spans 15 amino acids. Germline V lookup: CDR1 MNHEY, CDR2 SVGAGI. In nucleotides, the CDR3 is TGTGCCAGCAGTCCCCGACTGGGTCGTAACACTGAAGCTTTCTTT. This translates into CASSPRLGRNTEAFF.

The chain has TRBV19 and TRBJ2-3, with D hard to call. The CDR3 consists of 13 residues. The V end was cut by 5 bases, the J end by 1 base, with 7 bases between. Germline lookup yields CDR1 LNHDA and CDR2 SQIVND (reference sequence). CDR3 protein: CASSGVGTDTQYF. CDR3 coding DNA: TGTGCCAGTAGTGGAGTTGGCACAGATACGCAGTATTTT.

This chain joins TRBV5-6 and TRBJ2-7; the match to TRBD1 covers 9 bases. The germline V gene has CDR1 SGHDT and CDR2 YYEEEE. The CDR3 has 15 amino acids. The V gene end was trimmed by 4 bases and the J gene end by 0 bases; junction bases not matched to a gene: 5. CDR3: CASSADRGYSYEQYF. CDR3 sequence (DNA): TGTGCCAGCAGCGCCGACAGGGGGTACTCCTACGAGCAGTACTTC.

The chain has TRBV7-6 and TRBJ2-7; D is uncertain. In germline, CDR1 is SGHVS, CDR2 FNYEAQ. This CDR3 has 14 amino acids. V was cut by 1 base and J by 2 bases, with 9 bases left in between. The CDR3 DNA reads as TGTGCCAGCAGCTTAGGGGCAGCTACCTACGAGCAGTACTTC. Translating gives CASSLGAATYEQYF.

The chain recombines TRBV5-1 with TRBJ2-5, with D perhaps matching TRBD1 (5 bases). Germline CDR1 SGHRS, CDR2 YFSETQ. The V end was cut by 2 bases, the J end by 3 bases, with 11 bases between. The CDR3 has 14 amino acids. As DNA, the CDR3 is TGCGCCAGCAGCTTAGGCAGGGAAGAAGAGACCCAGTACTTC. Its translation: CASSLGREEETQYF.

This chain links TRBV20-1 with TRBJ1-5; possible D gene TRBD1, 5 bases. CDR3 length equals 11 residues. From germline, CDR1 is DFQATT and CDR2 SNEGSKA (reference sequence). The V gene lost 5 bases and the J gene lost 11 bases, with 13 bases spanning the gap. CDR3 nucleotide sequence: TGCAGTGCTTGGCAGGGTAGAGCCCAGCATTTT. Translated, it gives CSAWQGRAQHF.

V and J are TRBV7-9 and TRBJ1-2, with TRBD1 matching over 11 bases. The CDR3 runs to 15 residues. The V gene's germline CDR1 is SEHNR and CDR2 FQNEAQ (reference sequence). Trimming at V came to 4 bases and at J to 3 bases, leaving 4 bases not matched to a gene. CDR3 in amino acids: CASSSGQGEYYGYTF. The DNA of the CDR3 is TGTGCCAGCAGCTCGGGACAGGGGGAATACTATGGCTACACCTTC.

The chain links TRBV7-2 to TRBJ2-3; D unclear. The germline gives CDR1 SGHTA, CDR2 FQGNSA. The CDR3 is made up of 13 amino acids. V lost 3 bases, J lost 5 bases, and 9 bases lay in between. CDR3 sequence reads: CASSLGSIDTQYF. The CDR3 DNA follows: TGTGCCAGCAGCTTGGGCTCCATAGATACGCAGTATTTT.

The V gene is TRBV30, the J gene TRBJ2-1; D not resolved. This CDR3 has 12 residues. The germline CDR1 and CDR2 sequences are GTSNPN and SVGIG (reference sequence). The ends were cut back, 7 bases at V and 4 bases at J, with 11 bases in the middle. CDR3 sequence (DNA): TGTGCCTCCTCCTGGAGTTACAATGAGCAGTTCTTC. Amino acids: CASSWSYNEQFF.

The J gene is TRBJ2-1, the V gene TRBV6-1, with D unresolved. Trimming left V 0 bases short and J 6 bases short, with 12 bases between. There are 15 residues in the CDR3. Germline CDR1 is MNHNS and CDR2 is SASEGT. This CDR3 reads CASSEAMAASNEQFF. CDR3 bases: TGTGCCAGCAGTGAAGCAATGGCGGCGTCCAATGAGCAGTTCTTC.

The chain uses TRBV29-1 and TRBJ2-5; TRBD2 matches 9 bases. The J call may be faulty, since TRBJ2-7 better matches the DNA end. Germline V gene lookup returns CDR1 SQVTM and CDR2 ANQGSEA. This CDR3 spans 15 amino acids. CDR3 in amino acids: CSVEEVSGRGDEQYF. CDR3 nucleotide sequence: TGCAGCGTTGAAGAGGTTAGCGGGAGAGGGGACGAGCAGTACTTC.

The V and J genes are TRBV27 and TRBJ2-7, with D tentatively TRBD2 (6 bases). Germline V gene sequence: CDR1 MNHEY, CDR2 SMNVEV (reference sequence). The CDR3 runs 15 residues. V dropped 4 bases and J dropped 1 base, with 14 bases sitting between them. This CDR3 is CASSSAGRSSYEQYF. The CDR3 coding sequence is TGTGCCAGCAGTTCGGCGGGACGTAGTTCCTACGAGCAGTACTTC.

J is TRBJ1-2 and V is TRBV4-3; TRBD1 might be the D (5 bases). The CDR3 runs to 15 residues. Germline V CDR1 and CDR2: LGHNA, YSLEER. Trimming took 4 bases from V and 4 from J, leaving 16 bases between them. The CDR3 DNA follows: TGCGCCAGCAGCCGAACGGAGAGCAGGGCCTATGGCTACACCTTC. Protein sequence: CASSRTESRAYGYTF.

The genes are TRBV7-9 and TRBJ2-7; D remains unclear. Germline V gene data show CDR1 as SEHNR and CDR2 as FQNEAQ (reference sequence). The CDR3 is made up of 13 amino acids. Trimming removed 4 bases from V and 3 bases from J, with 10 bases in between. Here the CDR3 reads CASSSASLYEQYF. DNA of the CDR3: TGTGCCAGCAGCTCCGCTAGTCTCTACGAGCAGTACTTC.

The V call is TRBV6-5, the J call TRBJ2-7; 10 bases fit TRBD1. This CDR3 has 15 amino acids. V lost 5 bases and J lost 7; bases outside the gene matches: 11. Germline V gene sequence: CDR1 MNHEY, CDR2 SVGAGI. The CDR3 sequence: CASSRTGGLIGEQYF. The CDR3 DNA reads as TGTGCCAGCAGTCGGACAGGGGGGCTAATAGGGGAGCAGTACTTC.

The rearrangement joins TRBV15 to TRBJ2-5; 13 nucleotides line up with TRBD2. This CDR3 region has 16 residues. Germline V gene data show CDR1 as LNHNV and CDR2 as YYDKDF (reference sequence). The V and J ends lost 8 bases and 4 bases, in that order; junction bases with no gene match: 10. The chain's CDR3 is CATGPGTSGVVETQYF. In nucleotides, the CDR3 is TGTGCCACCGGCCCTGGGACTAGCGGGGTGGTAGAGACCCAGTACTTC.

The rearrangement links TRBV11-2 to TRBJ2-1; TRBD2 matches at 11 bases. V gave up 6 bases and J gave up 4 bases; unmatched junction bases: 8. CDR1 SGHAT and CDR2 FQNNGV come from the germline V gene. This CDR3 contains 16 residues. The CDR3 DNA reads TGTGCCAGCAGAAAGGGGACTAGCGGTTATTACAATGAGCAGTTCTTC. Amino acid sequence: CASRKGTSGYYNEQFF.

The chain recombines TRBV4-3 with TRBJ1-5; D may be TRBD1 (5 bases). V was shortened by 0 bases and J by 6 bases, with 9 bases between the two germline ends. Germline loops: CDR1 LGHNA, CDR2 YSLEER. This CDR3 region has 14 residues. CDR3 amino acids: CASSQDGAAQPQHF. In DNA form, the CDR3 reads TGCGCCAGCAGCCAAGATGGGGCTGCTCAGCCCCAGCATTTT.

The V gene is TRBV11-2, the J gene TRBJ2-7; 7 bases are a match to TRBD1. Per the germline V gene, CDR1 is SGHAT and CDR2 is FQNNGV. Trimming at V came to 5 bases and at J to 2 bases, leaving 6 bases not matched to a gene. The CDR3 spans 14 residues. In nucleotides, the CDR3 is TGTGCCAGCAGCCTCGGACAGGCCCCCTACGAGCAGTACTTC. It specifies CASSLGQAPYEQYF.

The rearrangement links TRBV6-5 to TRBJ2-7; TRBD1 is a possible D gene (6 bases). The CDR3 has 15 amino acids. CDR1 is MNHEY, CDR2 SVGAGI, per germline. Trimming removed 0 bases at V and 2 bases at J, with 11 bases between. The CDR3 loop is CASSYSRDNTYEQYF. CDR3 DNA: TGTGCCAGCAGTTACTCGAGGGACAATACCTACGAGCAGTACTTC.

CDR3 sequence reads: CASSADDYGETQYF. CDR3 coding DNA: TGTGCCAGCAGCGCCGACGACTACGGGGAGACCCAGTACTTC. The chain uses TRBV9 and TRBJ2-5, with D tentatively TRBD2 (5 bases). The CDR3 consists of 14 residues. From germline, CDR1 is SGDLS and CDR2 YYNGEE. The V and J ends lost 3 bases and 5 bases respectively, with 14 bases between them.